This T cell receptor (beta chain) comes out of a study of blood T cell repertoires in COVID-19. Study as a whole: The study drew acute and convalescent COVID-19 samples from the United States, Italy and Spain.

The count of this clone is one. Clones were read by immunoSEQ multiplex PCR, and TCRdb kept only the in-frame ones, dropping some. The sample has about 370,000 clones; around 89% are singletons. Germline CDR1 is LNHDA and CDR2 is SQIVND (reference sequence). V dropped 7 bases and J dropped 1 base, with 13 bases sitting between them. The length of the CDR3 is 14 residues. Participant-reported clinical history was the basis for cohort assignment. Two negative PCRs, clearance, or symptom resolution had been documented for recovered Cohort 3 donors. This receptor was identified in a young man who had recovered from COVID-19. Sequences were obtained from PBMCs or T cells enriched from blood (not recorded which). This sequence joins TRBV19 and TRBJ1-1; TRBD1 might be the D (6 bases). CDR3 coding DNA: TGTGCCAGTACCACAGGGACACAGAACACTGAAGCTTTCTTT. Encoded protein: CASTTGTQNTEAFF.